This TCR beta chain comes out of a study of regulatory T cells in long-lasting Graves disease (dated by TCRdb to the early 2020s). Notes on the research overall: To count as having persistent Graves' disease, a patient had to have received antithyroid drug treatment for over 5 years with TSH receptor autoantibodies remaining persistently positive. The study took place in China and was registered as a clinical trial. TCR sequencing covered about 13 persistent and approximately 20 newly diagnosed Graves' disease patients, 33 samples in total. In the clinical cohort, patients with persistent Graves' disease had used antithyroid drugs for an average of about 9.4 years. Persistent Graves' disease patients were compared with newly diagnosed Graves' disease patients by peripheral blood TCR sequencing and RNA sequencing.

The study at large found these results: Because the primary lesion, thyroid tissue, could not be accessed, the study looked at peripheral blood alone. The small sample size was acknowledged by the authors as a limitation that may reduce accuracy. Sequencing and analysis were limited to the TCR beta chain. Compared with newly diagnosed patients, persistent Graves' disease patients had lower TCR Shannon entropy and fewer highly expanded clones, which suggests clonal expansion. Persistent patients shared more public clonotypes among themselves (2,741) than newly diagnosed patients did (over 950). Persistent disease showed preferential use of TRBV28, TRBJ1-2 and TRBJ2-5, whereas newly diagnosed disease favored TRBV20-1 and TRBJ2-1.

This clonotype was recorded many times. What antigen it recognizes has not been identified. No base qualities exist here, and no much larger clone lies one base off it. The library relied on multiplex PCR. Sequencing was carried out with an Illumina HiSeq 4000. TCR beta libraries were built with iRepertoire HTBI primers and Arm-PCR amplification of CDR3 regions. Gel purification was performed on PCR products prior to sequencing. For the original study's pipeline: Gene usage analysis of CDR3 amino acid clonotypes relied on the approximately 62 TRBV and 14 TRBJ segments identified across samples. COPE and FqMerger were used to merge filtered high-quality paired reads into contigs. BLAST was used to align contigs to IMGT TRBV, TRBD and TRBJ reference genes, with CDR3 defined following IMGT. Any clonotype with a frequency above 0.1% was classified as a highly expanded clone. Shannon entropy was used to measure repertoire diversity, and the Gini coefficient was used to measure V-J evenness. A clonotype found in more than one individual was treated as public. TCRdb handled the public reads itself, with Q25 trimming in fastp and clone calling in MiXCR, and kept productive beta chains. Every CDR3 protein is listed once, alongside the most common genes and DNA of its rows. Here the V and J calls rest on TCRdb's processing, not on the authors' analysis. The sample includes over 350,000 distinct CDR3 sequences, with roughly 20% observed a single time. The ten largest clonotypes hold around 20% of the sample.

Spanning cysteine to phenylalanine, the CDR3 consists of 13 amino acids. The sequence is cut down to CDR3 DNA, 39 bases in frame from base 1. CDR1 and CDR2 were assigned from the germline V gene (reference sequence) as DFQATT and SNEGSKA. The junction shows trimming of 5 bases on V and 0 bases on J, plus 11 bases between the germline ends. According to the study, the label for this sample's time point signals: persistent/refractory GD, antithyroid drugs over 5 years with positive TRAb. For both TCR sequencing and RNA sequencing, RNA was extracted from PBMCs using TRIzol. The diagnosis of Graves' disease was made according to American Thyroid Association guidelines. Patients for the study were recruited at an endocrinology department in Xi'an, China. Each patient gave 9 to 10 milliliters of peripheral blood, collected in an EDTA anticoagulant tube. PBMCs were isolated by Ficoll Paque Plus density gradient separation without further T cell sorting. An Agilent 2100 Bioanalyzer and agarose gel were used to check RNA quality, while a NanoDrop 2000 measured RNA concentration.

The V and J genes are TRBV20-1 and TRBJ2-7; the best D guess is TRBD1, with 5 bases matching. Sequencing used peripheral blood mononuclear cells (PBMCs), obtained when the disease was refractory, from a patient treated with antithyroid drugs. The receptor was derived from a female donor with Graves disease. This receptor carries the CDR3 CSAGSDSSYEQYF. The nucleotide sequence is TGCAGTGCTGGATCTGACAGCTCCTACGAGCAGTACTTC.